The clone carrying this TCR beta chain was observed a few times. These data come from a study of regulatory T cells. Germline V gene sequence: CDR1 SGHVS, CDR2 FQNEAQ. Trimming cost V 5 bases and J 7 bases, with 14 bases left between them. CDR3 length equals 13 residues. Primers: 52 TRBV forward and 13 TRBJ reverse. This table comes from immunoSEQ multiplex PCR, and its TCRdb copy is limited to in-frame clones, with some not included. Of 10,000 or so clones detected, around 82% appear once; the ten largest clones hold about 10%. This chain uses TRBV7-8 with TRBJ2-5; D gene uncertain. The source of this sequence is a person between 18 and 30 years old with CD3G deficiency. Sequenced input: CD8+ T cells sorted from blood. The CDR3 sequence is CASSQKRLGTQYF. CDR3 nucleotide sequence: TGTGCCAGCAGCCAAAAACGCTTGGGGACCCAGTACTTC.